The 5 T cell receptor beta chains below were found in one sample sequenced in a study of cytomegalovirus exposure and HLA in healthy donors. The PCR had 60 Vbeta and 13 Jbeta primers. Assay: immunoSEQ multiplex PCR; the TCRdb copy retains only in-frame clones and omits some. The sample comprises 100,000 to 150,000 clones, around 78% of which are singletons, and 20% rests with the top ten. Sequenced: PBMCs. All receptors come from a man between 18 and 29 years old in good health and CMV-seropositive.

This chain joins TRBV6-1 and TRBJ2-1, with 12 bases matching TRBD2. The trim removed 7 bases at V and 4 bases at J, leaving 5 bases unmatched. Germline V gives CDR1 MNHNS, CDR2 SASEGT. The CDR3 contains 15 residues. The CDR3 DNA follows: TGTGCCAGCACTGACGGGACTAGCGGGTACAATGAGCAGTTCTTC. The encoded protein is CASTDGTSGYNEQFF.

The rearrangement links TRBV4-1 to TRBJ2-3; D ambiguous. Germline assignment: CDR1 MGHRA and CDR2 YSYEKL. CDR3 size: 14 residues. Trimming cost V 0 bases and J 3 bases, with 7 bases left between them. The CDR3 is CASSQDSGTDTQYF. The CDR3 DNA follows: TGCGCCAGCAGCCAAGATTCAGGAACAGATACGCAGTATTTT.

The V and J genes are TRBV4-1 and TRBJ2-7; D unclear. The CDR3 is 15 residues long. Trimming removed 2 bases from V and 4 bases from J, with 15 bases in between. In germline, CDR1 is MGHRA, CDR2 YSYEKL. CDR3 region: CASSQIRQVSYEQYF. CDR3 in DNA: TGCGCCAGCAGCCAAATTCGGCAGGTCTCGTACGAGCAGTACTTC.

V gene TRBV5-6 combines with J gene TRBJ2-7, with D unclear. Germline V gives CDR1 SGHDT, CDR2 YYEEEE. CDR3 length: 11 residues. The V end lost 3 bases, the J end lost 2 bases, and 3 bases lay between the germline ends. The CDR3 region is CASSSTYEQYF. In nucleotides, the CDR3 is TGTGCCAGCAGCTCTACCTACGAGCAGTACTTC.

The DNA for the CDR3 is TGTGCCAGCAGTCCCGGGACAGATACGCAGTATTTT. Amino acid sequence: CASSPGTDTQYF. The rearrangement uses TRBV6-5 and TRBJ2-3, with D uncertain. With 5 bases removed from V and 3 bases from J, the gap between germline ends came to 6 bases. Germline V gene lookup returns CDR1 MNHEY and CDR2 SVGAGI. This CDR3 spans 12 amino acids.